The 9 T cell receptor beta chains in this list originate from one sample, sequenced in a study of CD8+CD57+ T cells in acquired aplastic anemia. TCR beta VDJ and CDR3 profiles were obtained from a genomic DNA template. TCRdb re-derived calls from the reads in MiXCR, one entry per CDR3 protein. This sample has 150,000 or so distinct CDR3 sequences, with 45% to 55% found just once. Sequenced patients had shown CD8+CD57+ cell expansion by flow cytometry. The material sequenced was sorted CD4+, CD8+, or CD8+CD57+ T cells (not recorded which) from PBMCs. These receptors were obtained from a human donor with aplastic anemia.

The chain combines TRBV20-1 with TRBJ1-2, with D possibly TRBD1 on 5 matching bases. Trimming cost V 7 bases and J 4 bases, with 13 bases left between them. Germline CDR1 and CDR2: DFQATT and SNEGSKA (reference sequence). This CDR3 is 12 amino acids long. The CDR3 loop is CSVGRPSYGYTF. Here the CDR3 DNA reads TGCAGTGTGGGGCGTCCCTCCTATGGCTACACCTTC.

The chain couples TRBV10-2 to TRBJ2-7; possibly TRBD2 for D (6 bases). The CDR3 loop spans 15 amino acids. Germline V CDR1 and CDR2: WSHSY, SAAADI. The germline V and J ends were trimmed by 8 bases and 3 bases, with 20 bases remaining between them. CDR3 loop: CASGGVGGEIYEQYF. The CDR3 nucleotides read TGCGCCAGCGGAGGTGTGGGGGGTGAAATCTACGAGCAGTACTTC.

The CDR3 nucleotides are TGTGCCAGCAGCTTACAGTCCGGGGACAACTATGGCTACACCTTC. Translated: CASSLQSGDNYGYTF. V is TRBV7-9 and J is TRBJ1-2; tentatively, D is TRBD1 (5 bases). Per the germline V gene, CDR1 is SEHNR and CDR2 is FQNEAQ (reference sequence). The CDR3 covers 15 residues. The V end lost 2 bases, the J end lost 2 bases, and 12 bases lay between the germline ends. The variable domain in full, completed from reference TRBV7-9 and TRBJ1-2, reads DTGVSQNPRHKITKRGQNVTFRCDPISEHNRLYWYRQTLGQGPEFLTYFQNEAQLEKSRLLSDRFSAERPKGSFSTLEIQRTEQGDSAMYLCASSLQSGDNYGYTFGSGTRLTVV.

The chain combines TRBV5-4 with TRBJ2-5; D is unresolved. This CDR3 is 14 amino acids long. CDR1 and CDR2 (germline): SGHNT, YYREEE (reference sequence). V dropped 2 bases and J dropped 0 bases, with 8 bases sitting between them. The DNA for the CDR3 is TGTGCCAGCAGCTTCTCCACAGACCAAGAGACCCAGTACTTC. It specifies CASSFSTDQETQYF.

This clonotype has only a few counts. The gene calls are TRBV29-1 and TRBJ2-6; D might be TRBD1 (6 bases). Germline CDR1 SQVTM, CDR2 ANQGSEA. V lost 4 bases and J lost 4, with 14 bases in between. The CDR3 is 15 amino acids. The CDR3 region is CSVGDRLEGANVLTF. CDR3 DNA: TGCAGCGTTGGCGACAGGCTTGAAGGGGCCAACGTCCTGACTTTC.

A note on this clonotype: A read error is possible here, since a much larger clone lies one base away. This sequence joins TRBV6-2 or TRBV6-3 and TRBJ1-5; D possibly corresponds to TRBD1 (5 bases). Per germline, CDR1 MNHEY and CDR2 SVGEGT. Trimming left V 2 bases short and J 6 bases short, with 11 bases between. CDR3 length equals 14 residues. The CDR3 DNA sequence: TGTGCCAGCAGTTACGGGGAGGGGAGTCAGCCCCAGCATTTT. Protein product: CASSYGEGSQPQHF.

A word on this clonotype: The germline gene is not matched at one end of the junction; a read error may be the cause. The chain recombines TRBV20-1 with TRBJ1-1, with 10 positions matching TRBD1. CDR3 size: 13 residues. The germline V gene encodes CDR1 DFQATT and CDR2 SNEGSKA (reference sequence). The CDR3 nucleotides read TGCAGTGCTAGGGGGACAGGGGAAACTGAAGCCTTCTTT. The encoded protein is CSARGTGETEAFF.

J is TRBJ1-2 and V is TRBV7-6; D perhaps matches TRBD1 (5 bases). Germline-derived CDR1 and CDR2 are SGHVS and FNYEAQ. This CDR3 is 12 amino acids long. Trimming cost V 5 bases and J 5 bases, with 9 bases left between them. CDR3 region: CASSTREYGYTF. The CDR3 DNA sequence: TGTGCCAGCAGCACCAGGGAGTATGGCTACACCTTC.

The chain links TRBV25-1 to TRBJ1-3, with D unresolved. The CDR3 contains 15 residues. Germline values: CDR1 MGHDK, CDR2 SYGVNS. The germline V and J ends were trimmed by 8 bases and 0 bases, with 14 bases remaining between them. This CDR3 reads CASDPGEYSGNTIYF. Here the CDR3 DNA reads TGTGCCAGCGATCCGGGAGAATACTCTGGAAACACCATATATTTT.